The 5 T cell receptor beta chains in this list originate from one sample, sequenced in a study of blood T cell repertoires in COVID-19. TCRdb's copy holds only in-frame clones and misses some; the assay was immunoSEQ multiplex PCR. Of about 97,000 clones in the sample, around 87% were seen once. Sequenced input: peripheral blood. These receptors all come from a human donor in a cohort sampled during active COVID-19.

V gene TRBV6-2 or TRBV6-3 combines with J gene TRBJ2-7, with a weak D call TRBD1 (6 bases). The germline V gene has CDR1 MNHEY and CDR2 SVGEGT. V dropped 5 bases and J dropped 3 bases, with 14 bases sitting between them. The CDR3 spans 14 residues. The CDR3 DNA reads as TGTGCCAGCAGTATCGGGACACCCGTCTACGAGCAGTACTTC. Protein product: CASSIGTPVYEQYF.

V is TRBV19 and J is TRBJ1-1; D remains ambiguous. With 5 bases removed from V and 5 bases from J, the gap between germline ends came to 9 bases. The CDR3 extends over 12 amino acids. Germline CDR1 is LNHDA and CDR2 is SQIVND (reference sequence). CDR3 protein: CASSSPGTEAFF. CDR3 nucleotides: TGTGCCAGTAGTTCCCCAGGAACTGAAGCTTTCTTT.

The chain uses TRBV27 and TRBJ1-5; 10 bases align to TRBD1. Looked up from germline, CDR1 is MNHEY and CDR2 is SMNVEV (reference sequence). The ends lost 4 bases at V and 4 bases at J; junction bases unmatched: 13. The CDR3 spans 18 residues. CDR3 amino acids: CASSSRDRGSPANQPQHF. CDR3 nucleotide sequence: TGTGCCAGCAGTTCCCGGGACAGGGGCTCACCCGCAAATCAGCCCCAGCATTTT.

This chain joins TRBV7-2 and TRBJ2-7; 7 bases are shared with TRBD2. In germline, CDR1 is SGHTA, CDR2 FQGNSA. This CDR3 contains 15 residues. Trimming at V came to 1 base and at J to 3 bases, leaving 6 bases not matched to a gene. The CDR3 region has the DNA TGTGCCAGCAGCTTAGTTCACGGCGGGGGCTACGAGCAGTACTTC. It yields the protein CASSLVHGGGYEQYF.

On this clone: This CDR3 is also generated by other DNA sequences in the sample. CDR3 sequence (DNA): TGTGCCAGCAGCTTAAGAGGACTGGAAAACATTCAGTACTTC. As protein: CASSLRGLENIQYF. The chain couples TRBV7-2 to TRBJ2-4; D possibly corresponds to TRBD2 (5 bases). V was cut by 2 bases and J by 5 bases, with 10 bases left in between. The CDR3 consists of 14 residues. The germline V gene encodes CDR1 SGHTA and CDR2 FQGNSA.